This record looks at one T cell receptor beta chain sequence and its context. What it recognizes is unknown. These data are taken from a study of T cells in localized non-small cell lung cancer. Germline assignment: CDR1 SGHNT and CDR2 YENEEA. V lost 0 bases, J lost 5 bases, and 13 bases lay in between. The CDR3 is made up of 15 amino acids. Using immunoSEQ multiplex PCR, the repertoire was profiled, and TCRdb retains in-frame clones only, with some absent. The sample yields about 30,000 clones, roughly 92% seen once. General study points: Adjacent lung had a median about 55 of the 100 largest tumor clones. Compared with tumor, uninvolved adjacent lung displayed greater T cell clonality, ranking highest overall.

Here the sequenced sample was peripheral blood, taken before any cancer treatment. The TCR sequence derives from a woman between 35 and 70 years old with stage I lung adenocarcinoma. The chain uses TRBV11-3 and TRBJ2-5; possible D gene TRBD1, 7 bases. CDR3 nucleotides: TGTGCCAGCAGCTTAGATAGGGACAGCGGGGAGACCCAGTACTTC. Its translation is CASSLDRDSGETQYF.